The 7 T cell receptor beta chains presented below share a single source sample, sequenced in a study of T cells after yellow fever vaccination. TCRdb used MiXCR to reprocess the 5' RACE reads, holding one entry per CDR3 protein. Altogether a few hundred thousand distinct CDR3 sequences are present, 6.9% being singletons, with the ten largest covering approximately 0.85%. The sequences come from CD4+ T cells sorted from PBMCs, collected 15 days after the yellow fever booster vaccination. These receptor sequences come from a man between 25 and 39 years old who received the YFV17D yellow fever vaccine.

This clonotype has a count of ten or more. The CDR3 coding sequence is TGTGCCAGCAGTTCACCCGGTGAGCAGTTCTTC. The encoded protein is CASSSPGEQFF. The chain is built from TRBV7-2 and TRBJ2-1; the D is unclear. This CDR3 spans 11 amino acids. The germline CDR1 and CDR2 sequences are SGHTA and FQGNSA. Trimming took 6 bases from V and 9 from J, leaving 9 bases between them. The full variable domain, with the rest looked up from reference TRBV7-2 and TRBJ2-1, is GAGVSQSPSNKVTEKGKDVELRCDPISGHTALYWYRQSLGQGLEFLIYFQGNSAPDKSGLPSDRFSAERTGGSVSTLTIQRTQQEDSAVYLCASSSPGEQFFGPGTRLTVL.

This clonotype was found many times. The chain uses TRBV20-1 and TRBJ1-5, with D perhaps matching TRBD1 (6 bases). Trimming took off 6 bases at V and 1 base at J, with 13 bases between the two ends. This CDR3 contains 14 residues. Germline V gives CDR1 DFQATT, CDR2 SNEGSKA (reference sequence). CDR3 in amino acids: CSANTGNSNQPQHF. The CDR3 coding sequence is TGCAGTGCAAACACAGGGAACAGCAATCAGCCCCAGCATTTT.

The chain joins TRBV5-4 to TRBJ2-2; 14 bases are shared with TRBD2. Germline CDR1 reads SGHNT; CDR2 reads YYREEE (reference sequence). This CDR3 is built from 16 residues. Unmatched junction bases numbered 6, after V lost 5 bases and J lost 6 bases. CDR3 coding DNA: TGTGCCAGCAGAGGGACTAGCGGGAGAGGGCCCGGGGAGCTGTTTTTT. As protein: CASRGTSGRGPGELFF.

This clonotype was found many times. This chain connects TRBV5-1 to TRBJ2-2; D is possibly TRBD1 or TRBD2 (5 bases each). This CDR3 has 16 residues. Germline V gene lookup returns CDR1 SGHRS and CDR2 YFSETQ. V lost 4 bases and J 3 bases, leaving 16 bases between the germline ends. CDR3 residues: CASSEPGRTDTGELFF. The CDR3 DNA is TGCGCCAGCAGCGAACCGGGACGGACGGACACCGGGGAGCTGTTTTTT.

This clonotype was found many times. The chain recombines TRBV9 with TRBJ2-2, with D possibly called TRBD1 or TRBD2 (5 bases each). Germline loops: CDR1 SGDLS, CDR2 YYNGEE. The germline V and J ends were trimmed by 0 bases and 2 bases, with 17 bases remaining between them. The CDR3 contains 18 residues. The CDR3 bases are TGTGCCAGCAGCGTAGCTGAGGGGCAGACTCTCAACACCGGGGAGCTGTTTTTT. Its protein product is CASSVAEGQTLNTGELFF.

The J gene is TRBJ2-6, the V gene TRBV24-1, with unresolved D. CDR3 size: 16 residues. Germline CDR1 KGHDR, CDR2 SFDVKD. The V and J ends lost 3 bases and 0 bases respectively, with 8 bases between them. CDR3 in DNA: TGTGCCACCAGTGATCCCCGCCCCTCTGGGGCCAACGTCCTGACTTTC. This sequence encodes CATSDPRPSGANVLTF.

This clonotype has a count of ten or more. This chain uses TRBV7-6 with TRBJ2-1, with 7 bases identical to TRBD2. CDR1 SGHVS and CDR2 FNYEAQ come from the germline V gene. The CDR3 sequence is 14 residues long. Germline trimming cut 4 bases from V and 6 bases from J; bases unmatched to any gene: 6. Here the CDR3 reads CASSSRERGNEQFF. DNA of the CDR3: TGTGCCAGCAGCTCTCGGGAGCGGGGCAATGAGCAGTTCTTC. The full variable domain, rest sourced from reference TRBV7-6 and TRBJ2-1, is GAGVSQSPRYKVTKRGQDVALRCDPISGHVSLYWYRQALGQGPEFLTYFNYEAQQDKSGLPNDRFSAERPEGSISTLTIQRTEQRDSAMYRCASSSRERGNEQFFGPGTRLTVL.